The rows below give T cell receptor beta chains drawn from one sample of a study of cytomegalovirus exposure and HLA in healthy donors. TCRdb's table, derived via immunoSEQ multiplex PCR, lists solely in-frame clones and lacks some. Among 150,000 to 200,000 clones listed, about 80% were seen once. Sequenced material: PBMCs. The receptors here all came from a woman in her thirties in good health and CMV-seropositive. Each CDR3 is given with its conserved first and last residue. The D gene is left open where the match is weak. The listing skips clone size in some rows; elsewhere it reads once, few, many or a size class.

d_call j_call clone_size v_call cdr3_nt cdr3_aa
NA TRBJ1-2 NA TRBV4-3 TGCGCCAGCAGCTATGCTATATCGGGGGATTATGGCTACACCTTC CASSYAISGDYGYTF
TRBD2 TRBJ2-2 once TRBV4-3 TGCGCCAGCAGCCAAGATCTGAGGCTAGCGGGGGGGTGGGAGGAGCTGTTTTTT CASSQDLRLAGGWEELFF
NA TRBJ1-1 NA TRBV6-5 TGTGCCAGCAGTTATAGTTTTTTGAACACTGAAGCTTTCTTT CASSYSFLNTEAFF
TRBD1 TRBJ2-7 NA TRBV6-6 TGTGCCAGCAAACGGCAGGGGGCATACGAGCAGTACTTC CASKRQGAYEQYF
NA TRBJ2-1 NA TRBV7-2 TGTGCCAGCAGCTTAGTTCCTGGGAGCACCAATGAGCAGTTCTTC CASSLVPGSTNEQFF
NA TRBJ2-2 NA TRBV19 TGTGCCAGTAGGGAGCGGAGGGCCACCGGGGAGCTGTTTTTT CASRERRATGELFF
NA TRBJ2-2 NA TRBV6-5 TGTGCCAGCAGTTTCGCCGTAGGGGCTTACACCGGGGAGCTGTTTTTT CASSFAVGAYTGELFF
NA TRBJ1-5 once TRBV6-5 TGTGCCAGCAGTTCGGGGAGGAATCAGCCCCAGCATTTT CASSSGRNQPQHF
NA TRBJ1-2 NA TRBV7-2 TGTGCCAGCAGCCTATACCCATCCGGCTACACCTTC CASSLYPSGYTF
NA TRBJ2-5 NA TRBV5-1 TGCGCCAGCAGCCCGGACGGGGATTTGGAGACCCAGTACTTC CASSPDGDLETQYF
NA TRBJ1-5 NA TRBV2 TGTGCCAGCAGAAACAGGGGCAATCAGCCCCAGCATTTT CASRNRGNQPQHF
NA TRBJ1-1 NA TRBV11-2 TGTGCCAGCAGCTTATCCCTCTCCGAAGCTTTCTTT CASSLSLSEAFF
TRBD2 TRBJ2-2 NA TRBV19 TGTGCCAGTGCGGGACTAGCGGGAACCTACACCGGGGAGCTGTTTTTT CASAGLAGTYTGELFF
TRBD2 TRBJ2-7 once TRBV9 TGTGCCAGCAGCGTAGGGAAGGAGAGCGGGAGCTACGAGCAGTACTTC CASSVGKESGSYEQYF
NA TRBJ1-1 few TRBV5-4 TGTGCCAGCAGTTACGATGACAGCGTGTGGACTGAAGCTTTCTTT CASSYDDSVWTEAFF
NA TRBJ1-3 NA TRBV30 TGTGCCTGGAAGGGACAAATCTCTGGAAACACCATATATTTT CAWKGQISGNTIYF
TRBD1 TRBJ1-2 NA TRBV5-4 TGTGCCAGCAGCTTGGATGCGACAGGGTATGGCTACACCTTC CASSLDATGYGYTF
NA TRBJ1-1 NA TRBV19 TGTGCCAGTAGTGTGACAGGGAACACTGAAGCTTTCTTT CASSVTGNTEAFF
TRBD1 TRBJ1-2 NA TRBV15 TGTGCCACCAGCAGAGTCCTAAAGAGGGGACAGGGGATAAGAGGCTATGGCTACACCTTC CATSRVLKRGQGIRGYGYTF
NA TRBJ2-1 NA TRBV10-1 TGCGCCAGCAGTGCAGCGCCGTTCGATGAGCAGTTCTTC CASSAAPFDEQFF
NA TRBJ1-1 NA TRBV6-5 TGTGCCAGCACCTCAGGGGCGGTGAACACTGAAGCTTTCTTT CASTSGAVNTEAFF
NA TRBJ2-7 NA TRBV5-4 TGTGCCAGCAGCTTCCCAGGGGCCCCCTCCTACGAGCAGTACTTC CASSFPGAPSYEQYF
TRBD2 TRBJ2-1 once TRBV19 TGTGCCAGTACCGGAACCCCTAGCGGGAGAGACAATGAGCAGTTCTTC CASTGTPSGRDNEQFF
TRBD2 TRBJ2-3 NA TRBV7-9 TGTGCCAGCAGCTTAGGACTAGCCGGAGATACGCAGTATTTT CASSLGLAGDTQYF
TRBD1 TRBJ1-5 NA TRBV7-2 TGTGCCAGCAGCCCAGGGGGGAATCAGCCCCAGCATTTT CASSPGGNQPQHF
TRBD1 TRBJ1-6 once TRBV11-2 TGTGCCAGCAGGTGGACAGGGCACTATAATTCACCCCTCCACTTT CASRWTGHYNSPLHF
TRBD2 TRBJ2-2 NA TRBV4-3 TGCGCCAGCAGCCAAGGCACGCTAGCGGGAGGACCCGGGGAGCTGTTTTTT CASSQGTLAGGPGELFF